The entry below gives a single T cell receptor (beta chain) sequence along with its context. The target antigen is unknown. This sample stems from a study of shared clonotypes between healthy human individuals. Study conclusions and caveats: Clonotype sharing across donors was expected to vary with sequencing depth.

The method was immunoSEQ multiplex PCR; TCRdb's version includes in-frame clones alone and lacks a portion of them. The sample has about 470,000 clones; roughly three quarters are singletons. The origin of this receptor is a middle-aged woman in good health. Some clones in this sample may be carry-over from other donors' samples. The sequenced sample consisted of PBMCs.

CDR3 sequence (DNA): TGTGCCAGCAGCGCCGGACAGGATTATGGCTACACCTTC. Amino acids: CASSAGQDYGYTF. This chain links TRBV7-3 with TRBJ1-2, with 7 bases aligning to TRBD1. V trimming: 5 bases; J trimming: 5 bases; junction bases outside the gene matches: 5. CDR3 size: 13 residues. Germline-derived CDR1 and CDR2 are SGHTA and FQGTGA.